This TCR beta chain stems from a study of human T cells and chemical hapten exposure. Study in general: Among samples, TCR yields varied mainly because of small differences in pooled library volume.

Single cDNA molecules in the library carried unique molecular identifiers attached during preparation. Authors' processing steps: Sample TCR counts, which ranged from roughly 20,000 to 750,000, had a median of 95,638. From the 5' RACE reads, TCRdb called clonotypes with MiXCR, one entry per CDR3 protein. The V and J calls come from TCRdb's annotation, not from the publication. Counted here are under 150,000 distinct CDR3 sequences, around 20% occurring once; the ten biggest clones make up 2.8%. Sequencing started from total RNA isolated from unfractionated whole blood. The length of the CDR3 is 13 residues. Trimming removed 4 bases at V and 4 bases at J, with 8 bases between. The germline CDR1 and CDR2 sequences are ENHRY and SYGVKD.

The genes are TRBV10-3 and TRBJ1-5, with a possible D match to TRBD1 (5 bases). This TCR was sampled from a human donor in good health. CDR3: CAISAGGNQPQHF. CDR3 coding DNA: TGTGCCATCAGTGCGGGGGGAAATCAGCCCCAGCATTTT.